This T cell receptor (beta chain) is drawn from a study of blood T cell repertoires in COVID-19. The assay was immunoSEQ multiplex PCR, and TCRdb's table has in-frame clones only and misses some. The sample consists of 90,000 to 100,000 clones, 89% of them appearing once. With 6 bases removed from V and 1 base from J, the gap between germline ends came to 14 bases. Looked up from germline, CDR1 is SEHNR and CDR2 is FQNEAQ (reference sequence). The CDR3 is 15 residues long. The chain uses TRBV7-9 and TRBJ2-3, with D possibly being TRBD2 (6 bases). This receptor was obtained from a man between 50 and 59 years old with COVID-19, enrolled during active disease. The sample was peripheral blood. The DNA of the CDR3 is TGTGCCAGCAGTTCCCGGGACTCCGGCACAGATACGCAGTATTTT. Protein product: CASSSRDSGTDTQYF.